A selection of T cell receptor beta chains follows, all from one sample in a study of regulatory T cells in long-lasting Graves disease. MiXCR was run by TCRdb on the multiplex PCR reads, yielding one entry per CDR3 protein. The top ten hold just under 30% of the sample, which has around 320,000 distinct CDR3 sequences, over 15% seen once. The same specimen was also included in a second study, on T cells in Graves' hyperthyroidism and ophthalmopathy.

The sequenced sample was peripheral blood mononuclear cells (PBMCs), obtained at new diagnosis, from a patient treated with antithyroid drugs. The receptors shown here come from a man between 35 and 55 years old with Graves disease. CDR3s leave out the opening cysteine and the closing phenylalanine or tryptophan.

14	TRBV12-3/TRBV12-4	TRBJ2-1	ASSTRGTSGYNEQF
12	TRBV6-2/TRBV6-3	TRBJ2-7	ASSRDRQLYEQY
12	TRBV6-1	TRBJ2-3	ASSEGLHRYKQY
13	TRBV5-1	TRBJ1-4	ASSLMGGQGEKLF
15	TRBV9	TRBJ2-1	ASSRGVGGGTYNEQF
12	TRBV5-1	TRBJ2-2	ASSFAGGTGELF
13	TRBV6-5	TRBJ1-1	ASSYGGTVNTEAF
12	TRBV28	TRBJ2-3	ASSLILLAGDQY
13	TRBV2	TRBJ1-5	ASSLGRVSNQPQH
14	TRBV19	TRBJ1-5	ASSTGLINGNQPQH
14	TRBV12-3/TRBV12-4	TRBJ2-7	ASSLSRSGQGNEQY
14	TRBV12-3/TRBV12-4	TRBJ2-3	ASSLAGLASTDTQY
13	TRBV5-1	TRBJ2-7	ASSRSRGPTHEQY
13	TRBV2	TRBJ1-5	ASSDRAHSNQPQH
12	TRBV11-3	TRBJ2-2	ASSLGRDTGELF
12	TRBV28	TRBJ2-1	ASSSGVTYNEQF
13	TRBV7-3	TRBJ1-1	ASSLTPGMNTEAF
12	TRBV27	TRBJ1-1	ASSFGAGNTEAF
11	TRBV28	TRBJ2-5	ASSLPPIETQY
14	TRBV2	TRBJ2-1	ASSVWRGGSYNEQF
11	TRBV12-3/TRBV12-4	TRBJ1-4	ASSSWDIEKLF
12	TRBV20-1	TRBJ2-1	SASDSSSYNEQF
14	TRBV11-3	TRBJ2-2	ASSPYGPANTGELF
14	TRBV19	TRBJ1-5	ASRRRGQGRNQPQH
13	TRBV5-1	TRBJ1-2	ASSLARDSNYGYT
11	TRBV28	TRBJ2-1	ASTDGPYNEQF
14	TRBV5-1	TRBJ2-3	ASSWGRGPHTDTQY
10	TRBV7-2	TRBJ2-3	ASSFFEGPQY
12	TRBV7-8	TRBJ2-7	ASSLVSPNSREY
10	TRBV28	TRBJ1-4	ASSTTGGKLF
13	TRBV6-9	TRBJ2-7	ASSYPGQQLYEQY
14	TRBV7-8	TRBJ1-2	ASSLEGGQNHYGYT
12	TRBV7-3	TRBJ2-3	ASTPGRDTDTQY
14	TRBV3-1	TRBJ2-2	ASSQDGTANTGELF
12	TRBV3-1	TRBJ1-5	ASSQDPVNQPQH
13	TRBV3-1	TRBJ1-1	ASSQAHLWNTGAF
13	TRBV4-3	TRBJ2-5	ASSRLAGGRETQY
14	TRBV19	TRBJ1-2	ASSIFRYSSNYGYT
11	TRBV7-3	TRBJ2-5	ASSSGTLETQY
13	TRBV7-8	TRBJ2-1	ASSLVSSEGNEQF
12	TRBV27	TRBJ2-7	ASSPGDRAYEQY
13	TRBV9	TRBJ2-3	ASTAGTGFTDTQY
14	TRBV12-3/TRBV12-4	TRBJ1-4	ASSPTPGQGNEKLF
11	TRBV7-3	TRBJ2-1	ASSSQGGNEQF
15	TRBV6-5	TRBJ2-1	ASSYPDRASSYNEQF
13	TRBV12-3/TRBV12-4	TRBJ1-5	ASSKTHRSNQPQH
13	TRBV6-9	TRBJ1-1	ASSYSGGGEWAAF
10	TRBV19	TRBJ2-2	ASSILTGELF
10	TRBV10-3	TRBJ2-7	AGGRFSYEQY